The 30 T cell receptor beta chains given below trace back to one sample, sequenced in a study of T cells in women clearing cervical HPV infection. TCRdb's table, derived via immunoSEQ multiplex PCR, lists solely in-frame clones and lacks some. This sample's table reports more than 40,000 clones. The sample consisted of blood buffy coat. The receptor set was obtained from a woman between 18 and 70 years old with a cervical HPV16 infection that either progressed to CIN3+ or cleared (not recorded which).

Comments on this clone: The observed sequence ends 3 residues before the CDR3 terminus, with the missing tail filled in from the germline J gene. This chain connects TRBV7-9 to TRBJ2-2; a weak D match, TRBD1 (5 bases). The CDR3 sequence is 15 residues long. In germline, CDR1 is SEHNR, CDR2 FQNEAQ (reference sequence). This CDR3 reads CASSFRHSGANVLFF. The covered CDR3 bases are TGTGCCAGCAGCTTTCGACACTCTGGGGCCAACGTG.

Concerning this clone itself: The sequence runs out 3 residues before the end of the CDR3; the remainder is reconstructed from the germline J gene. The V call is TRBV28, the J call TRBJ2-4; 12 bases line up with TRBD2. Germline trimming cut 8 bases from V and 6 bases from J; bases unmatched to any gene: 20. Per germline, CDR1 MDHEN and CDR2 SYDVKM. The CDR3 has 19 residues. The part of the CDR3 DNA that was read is TGTGCCAGCTCCTTCCCTCTAGCGGGGGGGCCCCAAAGGCGAAACATT. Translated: CASSFPLAGGPQRRNI. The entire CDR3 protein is CASSFPLAGGPQRRNIQYF.

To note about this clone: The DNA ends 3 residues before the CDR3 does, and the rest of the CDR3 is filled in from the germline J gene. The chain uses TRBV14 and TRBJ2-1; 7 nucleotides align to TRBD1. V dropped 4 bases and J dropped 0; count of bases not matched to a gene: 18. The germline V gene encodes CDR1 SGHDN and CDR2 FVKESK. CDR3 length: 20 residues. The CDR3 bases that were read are TGTGCCAGCAGCCGCACAGGGGACGGCTTTCTGACCTACTCCTACAATGAG. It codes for CASSRTGDGFLTYSYNE. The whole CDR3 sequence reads CASSRTGDGFLTYSYNEQFF.

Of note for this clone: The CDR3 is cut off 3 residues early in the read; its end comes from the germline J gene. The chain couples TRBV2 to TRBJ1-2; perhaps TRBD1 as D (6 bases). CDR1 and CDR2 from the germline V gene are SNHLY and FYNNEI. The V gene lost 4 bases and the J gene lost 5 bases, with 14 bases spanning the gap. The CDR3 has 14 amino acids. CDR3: CASSARDTTYGYTF. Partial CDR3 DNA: TGTGCCAGCAGTGCCCGGGACACGACTTATGGC.

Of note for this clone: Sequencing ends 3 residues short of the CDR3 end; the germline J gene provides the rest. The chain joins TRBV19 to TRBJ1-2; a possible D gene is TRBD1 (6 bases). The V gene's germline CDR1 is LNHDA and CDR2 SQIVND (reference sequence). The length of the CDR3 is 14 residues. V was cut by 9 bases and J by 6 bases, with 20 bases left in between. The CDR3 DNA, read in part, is TGTGCCAGCCGACGGGACACAGGGTTAAATGGC. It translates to CASRRDTGLNG. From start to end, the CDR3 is CASRRDTGLNGYTF.

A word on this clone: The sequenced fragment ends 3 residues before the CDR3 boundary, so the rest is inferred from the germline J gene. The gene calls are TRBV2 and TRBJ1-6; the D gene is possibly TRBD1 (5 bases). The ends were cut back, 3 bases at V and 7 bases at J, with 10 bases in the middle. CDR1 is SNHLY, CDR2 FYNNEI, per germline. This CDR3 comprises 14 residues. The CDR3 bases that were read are TGTGCCAGCAGTGACAGGGCACCCAATTCACCC. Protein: CASSDRAPNSP. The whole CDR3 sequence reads CASSDRAPNSPLHF.

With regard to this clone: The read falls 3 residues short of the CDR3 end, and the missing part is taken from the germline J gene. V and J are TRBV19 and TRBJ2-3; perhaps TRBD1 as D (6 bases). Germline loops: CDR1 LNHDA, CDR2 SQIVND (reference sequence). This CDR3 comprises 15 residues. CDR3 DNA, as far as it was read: TGTGCCAGTAGTAGACAGGCGGACCGGGGAGAGACG. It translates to CASSRQADRGET. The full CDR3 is CASSRQADRGETQYF.

Incomplete CDR3 DNA: TGCGCCAGCAGTCATGGCTTCTCCGGGACAAAAGAAACCGGGGAG. Translated, it gives CASSHGFSGTKETGE. The full CDR3 protein is CASSHGFSGTKETGELFF. The chain links TRBV23-1 to TRBJ2-2; maybe TRBD1 (6 bases). The read comes to an end 3 residues before the CDR3 does, leaving the germline J gene to fill in the end. TRBV23-1 is reported as an ORF; its role is uncertain. V lost 3 bases, J lost 5 bases, and 22 bases lay in between. This CDR3 is built from 18 residues.

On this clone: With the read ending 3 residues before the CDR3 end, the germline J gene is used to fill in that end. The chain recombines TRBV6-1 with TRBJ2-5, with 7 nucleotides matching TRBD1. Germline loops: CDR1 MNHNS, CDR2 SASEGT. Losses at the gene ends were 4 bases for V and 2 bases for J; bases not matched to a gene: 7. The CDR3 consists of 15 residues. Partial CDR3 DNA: TGTGCCAGCAGTGTAAACTACAGGGGTCAAGAGACC. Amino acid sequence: CASSVNYRGQET. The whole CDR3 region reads CASSVNYRGQETQYF.

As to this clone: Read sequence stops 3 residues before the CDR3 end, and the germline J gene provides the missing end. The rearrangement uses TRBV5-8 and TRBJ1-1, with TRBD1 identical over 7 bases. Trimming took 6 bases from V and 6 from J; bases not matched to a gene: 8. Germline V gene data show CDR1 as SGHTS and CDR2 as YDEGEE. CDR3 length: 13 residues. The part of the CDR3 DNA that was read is TGTGCCAGCACGTCAACAGGGGAATCTGAA. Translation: CASTSTGESE. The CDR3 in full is CASTSTGESEAFF.

This chain's CDR3 is CSGRMGATEAFF. The DNA read from the CDR3 is TGCAGCGGTCGTATGGGGGCGACTGAA. This chain joins TRBV29-1 and TRBJ1-1, with a weak D call TRBD1 (6 bases). The CDR3 extends 3 residues past the end of the read, so its final part is completed from the germline J gene. V was shortened by 7 bases and J by 5 bases, with 14 bases between the two germline ends. CDR1 is SQVTM and CDR2 is ANQGSEA in the germline V gene. There are 12 residues in the CDR3. Full variable domain (rest looked up from reference TRBV29-1 and TRBJ1-1): SAVISQKPSRDICQRGTSLTIQCQVDSQVTMMFWYRQQPGQSLTLIATANQGSEATYESGFVIDKFPISRPNLTFSTLTVSNMSPEDSSIYLCSGRMGATEAFFGQGTRLTVV.

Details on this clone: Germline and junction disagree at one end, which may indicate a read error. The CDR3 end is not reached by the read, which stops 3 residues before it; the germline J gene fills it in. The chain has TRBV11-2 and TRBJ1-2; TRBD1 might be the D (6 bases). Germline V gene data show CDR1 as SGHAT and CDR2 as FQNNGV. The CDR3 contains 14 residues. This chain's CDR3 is CASSSPTGGYVYTF. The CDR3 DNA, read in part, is TGTGCCAGCAGCTCGCCGACAGGAGGCTATGTC.

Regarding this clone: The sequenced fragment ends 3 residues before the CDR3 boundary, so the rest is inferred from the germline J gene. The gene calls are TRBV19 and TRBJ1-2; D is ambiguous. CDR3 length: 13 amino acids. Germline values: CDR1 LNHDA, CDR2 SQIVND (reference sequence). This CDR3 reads CASSTPPNWGYTF. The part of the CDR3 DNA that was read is TGTGCCAGTAGTACACCACCCAACTGGGGC.

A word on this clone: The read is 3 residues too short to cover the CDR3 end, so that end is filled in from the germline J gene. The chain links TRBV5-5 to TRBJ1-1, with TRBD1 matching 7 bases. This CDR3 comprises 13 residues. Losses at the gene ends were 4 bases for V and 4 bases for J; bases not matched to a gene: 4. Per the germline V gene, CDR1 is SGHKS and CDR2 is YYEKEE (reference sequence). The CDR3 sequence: CASSITGVTEAFF. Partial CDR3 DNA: TGTGCCAGCAGCATCACAGGGGTCACTGAA.

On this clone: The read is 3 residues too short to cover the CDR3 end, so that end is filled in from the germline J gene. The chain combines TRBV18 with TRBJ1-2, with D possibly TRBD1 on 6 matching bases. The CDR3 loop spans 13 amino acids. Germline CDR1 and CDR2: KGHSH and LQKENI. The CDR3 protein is CASSLMDSNDYTF. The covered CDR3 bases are TGTGCCAGCTCACTCATGGACAGCAATGAC.

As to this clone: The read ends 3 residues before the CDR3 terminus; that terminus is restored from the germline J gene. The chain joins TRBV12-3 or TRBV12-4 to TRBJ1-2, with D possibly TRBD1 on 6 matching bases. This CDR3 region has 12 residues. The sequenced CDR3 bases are TGTGCCAGCAATAGGGGGAAAGACGGC. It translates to CASNRGKDG. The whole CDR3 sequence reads CASNRGKDGYTF.

CDR3 loop: CASSQASGGAIYF. The DNA read from the CDR3 is TGTGCCAGCAGCCAAGCTAGCGGGGGGGCG. This chain connects TRBV14 to TRBJ1-3; possible D gene TRBD1, 6 bases. The read falls 3 residues short of the CDR3 end, and the missing part is taken from the germline J gene. This CDR3 is built from 13 residues. Germline CDR1 reads SGHDN; CDR2 reads FVKESK.

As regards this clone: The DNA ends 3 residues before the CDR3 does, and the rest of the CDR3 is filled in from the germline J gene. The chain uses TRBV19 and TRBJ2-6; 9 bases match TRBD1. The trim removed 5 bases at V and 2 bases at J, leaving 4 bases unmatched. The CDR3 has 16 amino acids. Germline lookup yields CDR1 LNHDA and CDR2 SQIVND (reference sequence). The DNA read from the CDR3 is TGTGCCAGTAGTCAGACAGGGGGGGCTGGGGCCAACGTC. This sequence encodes CASSQTGGAGANV. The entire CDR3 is CASSQTGGAGANVLTF.

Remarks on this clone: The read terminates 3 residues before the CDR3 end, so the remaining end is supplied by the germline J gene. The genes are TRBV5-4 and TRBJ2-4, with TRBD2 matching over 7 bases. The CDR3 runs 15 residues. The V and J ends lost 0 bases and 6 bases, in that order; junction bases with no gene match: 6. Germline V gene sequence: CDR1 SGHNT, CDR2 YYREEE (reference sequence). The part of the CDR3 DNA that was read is TGTGCCAGCAGCTTGGGTGCGGGGAGGGGAAACATT. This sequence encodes CASSLGAGRGNI. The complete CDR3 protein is CASSLGAGRGNIQYF. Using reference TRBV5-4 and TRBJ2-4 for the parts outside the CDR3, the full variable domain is ETGVTQSPTHLIKTRGQQVTLRCSSQSGHNTVSWYQQALGQGPQFIFQYYREEENGRGNFPPRFSGLQFPNYSSELNVNALELDDSALYLCASSLGAGRGNIQYFGAGTRLSVL.

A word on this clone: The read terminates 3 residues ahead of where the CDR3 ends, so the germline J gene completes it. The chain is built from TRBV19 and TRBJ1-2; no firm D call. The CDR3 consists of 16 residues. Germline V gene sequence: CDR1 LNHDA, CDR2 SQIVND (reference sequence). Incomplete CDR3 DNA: TGTGCCAGTAGTGGCACCCCTAGAGCATATTACAATGAC. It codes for CASSGTPRAYYND. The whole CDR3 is CASSGTPRAYYNDYTF.

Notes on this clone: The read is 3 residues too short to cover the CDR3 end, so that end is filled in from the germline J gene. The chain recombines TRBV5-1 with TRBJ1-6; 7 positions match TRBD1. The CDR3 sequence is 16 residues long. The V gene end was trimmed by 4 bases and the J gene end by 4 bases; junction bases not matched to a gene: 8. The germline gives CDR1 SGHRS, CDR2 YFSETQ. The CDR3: CASSPGTVGYNSPLHF. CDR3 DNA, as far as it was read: TGCGCCAGCAGCCCGGGGACAGTTGGGTATAATTCACCC. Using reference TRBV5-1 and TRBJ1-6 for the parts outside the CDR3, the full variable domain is KAGVTQTPRYLIKTRGQQVTLSCSPISGHRSVSWYQQTPGQGLQFLFEYFSETQRNKGNFPGRFSGRQFSNSRSEMNVSTLELGDSALYLCASSPGTVGYNSPLHFGNGTRLTVT.

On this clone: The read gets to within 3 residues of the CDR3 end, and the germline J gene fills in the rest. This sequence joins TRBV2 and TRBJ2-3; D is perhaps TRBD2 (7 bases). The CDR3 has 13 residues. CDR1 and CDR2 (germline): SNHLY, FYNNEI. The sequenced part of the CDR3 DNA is TGTGCCAGCGGGGGGGCGGGTTCTGAGACG. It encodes CASGGAGSET. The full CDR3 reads CASGGAGSETQYF. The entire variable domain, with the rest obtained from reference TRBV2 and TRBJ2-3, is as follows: EPEVTQTPSHQVTQMGQEVILRCVPISNHLYFYWYRQILGQKVEFLVSFYNNEISEKSEIFDDQFSVERPDGSNFTLKIRSTKLEDSAMYFCASGGAGSETQYFGPGTRLTVL.

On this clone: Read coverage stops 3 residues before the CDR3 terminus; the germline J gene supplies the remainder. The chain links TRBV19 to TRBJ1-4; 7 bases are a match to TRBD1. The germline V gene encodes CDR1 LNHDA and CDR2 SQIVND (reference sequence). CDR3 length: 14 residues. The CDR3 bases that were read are TGTGCCAGTAAAGGGGGCCAACACAGTTCACCA. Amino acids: CASKGGQHSSP. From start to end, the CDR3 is CASKGGQHSSPLFF.

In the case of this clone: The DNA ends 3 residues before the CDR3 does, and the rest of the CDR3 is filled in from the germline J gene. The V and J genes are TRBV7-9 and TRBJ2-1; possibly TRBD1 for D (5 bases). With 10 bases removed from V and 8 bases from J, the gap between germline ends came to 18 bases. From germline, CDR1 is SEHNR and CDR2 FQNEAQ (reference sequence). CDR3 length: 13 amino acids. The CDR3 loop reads CANQKVGVDEQFF. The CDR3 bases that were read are TGTGCCAACCAGAAGGTAGGGGTTGATGAG.

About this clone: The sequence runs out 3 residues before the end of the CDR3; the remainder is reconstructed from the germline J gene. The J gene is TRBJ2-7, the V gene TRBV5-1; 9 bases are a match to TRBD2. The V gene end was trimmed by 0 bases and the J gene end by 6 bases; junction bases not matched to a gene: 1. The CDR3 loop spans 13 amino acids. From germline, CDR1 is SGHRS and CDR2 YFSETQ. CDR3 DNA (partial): TGCGCCAGCAGCTTGGCAGCGGGGGGCGAG. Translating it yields CASSLAAGGE. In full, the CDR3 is CASSLAAGGEQYF.

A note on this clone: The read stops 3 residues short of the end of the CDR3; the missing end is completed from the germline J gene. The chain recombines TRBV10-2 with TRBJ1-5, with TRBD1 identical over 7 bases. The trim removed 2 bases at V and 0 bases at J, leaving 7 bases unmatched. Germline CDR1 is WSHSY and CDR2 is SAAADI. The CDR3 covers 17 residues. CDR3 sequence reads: CASSEAPTGLSNQPQHF. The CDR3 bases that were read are TGCGCCAGCAGTGAGGCACCGACAGGGCTTAGCAATCAGCCC.

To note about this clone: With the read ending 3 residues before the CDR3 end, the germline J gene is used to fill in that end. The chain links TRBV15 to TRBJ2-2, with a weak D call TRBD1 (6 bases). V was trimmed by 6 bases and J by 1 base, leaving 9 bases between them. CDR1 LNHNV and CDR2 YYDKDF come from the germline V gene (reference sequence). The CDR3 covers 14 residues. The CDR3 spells CATSKGQNTGELFF. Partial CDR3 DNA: TGTGCCACCAGTAAGGGACAGAACACCGGGGAG. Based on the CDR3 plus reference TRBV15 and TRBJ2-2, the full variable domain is DAMVIQNPRYQVTQFGKPVTLSCSQTLNHNVMYWYQQKSSQAPKLLFHYYDKDFNNEADTPDNFQSRRPNTSFCFLDIRSPGLGDTAMYLCATSKGQNTGELFFGEGSRLTVL.

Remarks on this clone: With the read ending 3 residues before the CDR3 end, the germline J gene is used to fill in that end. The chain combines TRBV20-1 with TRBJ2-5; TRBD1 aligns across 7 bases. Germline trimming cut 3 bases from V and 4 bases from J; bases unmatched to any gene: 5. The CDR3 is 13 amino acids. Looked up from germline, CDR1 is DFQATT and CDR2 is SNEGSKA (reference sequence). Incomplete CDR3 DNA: TGCAGTGCTAGTGAACAGGGGACAGAGACC. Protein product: CSASEQGTET. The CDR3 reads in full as CSASEQGTETQYF.

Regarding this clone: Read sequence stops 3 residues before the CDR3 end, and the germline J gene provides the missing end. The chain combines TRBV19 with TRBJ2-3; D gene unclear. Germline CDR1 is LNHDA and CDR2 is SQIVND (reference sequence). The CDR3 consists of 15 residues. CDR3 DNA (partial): TGTGCCAGTGCAAACATGGCGGATAGCAATCAGCCG. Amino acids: CASANMADSNQP. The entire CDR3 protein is CASANMADSNQPQYF.

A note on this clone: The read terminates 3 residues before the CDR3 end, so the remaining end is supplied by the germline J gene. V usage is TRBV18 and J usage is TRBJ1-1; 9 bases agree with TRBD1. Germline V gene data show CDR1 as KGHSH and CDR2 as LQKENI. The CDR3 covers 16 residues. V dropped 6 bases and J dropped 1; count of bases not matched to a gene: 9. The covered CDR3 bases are TGTGCCAGCTCCCTTAGGACAGGGGCAGGGAACACTGAA. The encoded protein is CASSLRTGAGNTE. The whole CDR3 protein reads CASSLRTGAGNTEAFF.